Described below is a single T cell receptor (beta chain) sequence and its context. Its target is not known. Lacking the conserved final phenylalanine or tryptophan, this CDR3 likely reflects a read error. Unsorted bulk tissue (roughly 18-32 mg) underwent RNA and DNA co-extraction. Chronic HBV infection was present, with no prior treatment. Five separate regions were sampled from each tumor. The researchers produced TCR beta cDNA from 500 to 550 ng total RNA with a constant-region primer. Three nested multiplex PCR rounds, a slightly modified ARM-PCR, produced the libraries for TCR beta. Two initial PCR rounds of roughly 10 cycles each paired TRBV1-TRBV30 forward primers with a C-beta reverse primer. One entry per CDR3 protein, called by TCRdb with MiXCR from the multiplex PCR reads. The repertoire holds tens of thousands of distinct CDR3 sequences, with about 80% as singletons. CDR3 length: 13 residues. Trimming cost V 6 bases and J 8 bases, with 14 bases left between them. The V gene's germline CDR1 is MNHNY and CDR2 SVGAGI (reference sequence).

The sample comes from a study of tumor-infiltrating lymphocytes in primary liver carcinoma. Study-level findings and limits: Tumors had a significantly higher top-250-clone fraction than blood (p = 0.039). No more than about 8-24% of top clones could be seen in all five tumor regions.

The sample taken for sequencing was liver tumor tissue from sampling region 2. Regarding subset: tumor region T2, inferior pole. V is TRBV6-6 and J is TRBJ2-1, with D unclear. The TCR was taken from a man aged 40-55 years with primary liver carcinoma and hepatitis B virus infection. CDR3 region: CASSRTEYYEQFL. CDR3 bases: TGTGCCAGCAGCCGGACGGAGTACTATGAGCAGTTCTTA.